These 14 T cell receptor beta chains were all obtained from the same sample, sequenced in a study of sequential checkpoint blockade in melanoma. Produced via immunoSEQ multiplex PCR; TCRdb's table is partial and in-frame only. The sample yields under 20,000 clones, around 75% seen once. Treatment specified: randomized to nivolumab then ipilimumab (arm A) or the reverse (arm B). The sample in question was CD8+ T cells sorted from blood (inferred from file names), obtained from a patient given nivolumab and ipilimumab in sequence. These receptors all come from a human donor with melanoma.

V is TRBV28 and J is TRBJ2-7, with TRBD2 as a possible D gene (7 bases). Germline assignment: CDR1 MDHEN and CDR2 SYDVKM. Trimming removed 0 bases at V and 4 bases at J, with 13 bases between. The CDR3 is made up of 15 amino acids. CDR3 bases: TGTGCCAGCAGTTTATGGGGGGGGCGGTCGTACGAGCAGTACTTC. Translated, it gives CASSLWGGRSYEQYF.

V is TRBV13 and J is TRBJ1-2, with 7 positions matching TRBD1. The CDR3 length is 16 residues. The junction had 13 bases not matched to a gene; V was cut back by 7 bases and J by 2 bases. Per germline, CDR1 PRHDT and CDR2 FYEKMQ (reference sequence). CDR3 sequence (DNA): TGTGCCAGCAAGGCTCTGGGGCAGGGGGAAAACTATGGCTACACCTTC. This codes for CASKALGQGENYGYTF.

This rearrangement joins TRBV2 to TRBJ2-1, with 9 bases fitting TRBD2. The CDR3 length is 15 residues. CDR1 and CDR2 (germline): SNHLY, FYNNEI. V lost 5 bases and J lost 6; bases outside the gene matches: 8. The CDR3 here is CASSFPGLAFNEQFF. The DNA for the CDR3 is TGTGCCAGCAGTTTCCCGGGACTAGCTTTCAATGAGCAGTTCTTC.

The CDR3 nucleotides read TGTGCCAGCAGCCCCAGCTGGGGCGAGCAGTTCTTC. As protein: CASSPSWGEQFF. The chain has TRBV7-2 and TRBJ2-1; D possibly corresponds to TRBD1 (5 bases). Germline V gives CDR1 SGHTA, CDR2 FQGNSA. The CDR3 covers 12 residues. With 5 bases removed from V and 10 bases from J, the gap between germline ends came to 12 bases.

This chain uses TRBV27 with TRBJ2-7, with D unclear. Trimming left V 0 bases short and J 0 bases short, with 9 bases between. Germline CDR1 reads MNHEY; CDR2 reads SMNVEV (reference sequence). The CDR3 is made up of 15 amino acids. This CDR3 reads CASSLSVDSSYEQYF. The CDR3 DNA follows: TGTGCCAGCAGTTTATCGGTCGATAGCTCCTACGAGCAGTACTTC.

This chain connects TRBV30 to TRBJ1-2; a possible D gene is TRBD1 (5 bases). CDR3 length: 14 amino acids. CDR1 and CDR2 (germline): GTSNPN, SVGIG (reference sequence). V was cut by 1 base and J by 4 bases, with 13 bases left in between. As DNA, the CDR3 is TGTGCCTGGAGTGAGGGTCACGGGGGCTATGGCTACACCTTC. This translates into CAWSEGHGGYGYTF.

The rearrangement uses TRBV5-6 and TRBJ1-1; the match to TRBD1 covers 12 bases. This CDR3 has 18 residues. Germline values: CDR1 SGHDT, CDR2 YYEEEE. V gave up 4 bases and J gave up 1 base; unmatched junction bases: 11. The CDR3 bases are TGTGCCAGCAGCCCGTGGGAGGGACAGGGGGCCCGGAACACTGAAGCTTTCTTT. Translating it yields CASSPWEGQGARNTEAFF. The full variable domain, its missing parts supplied by reference TRBV5-6 and TRBJ1-1, is DAGVTQSPTHLIKTRGQQVTLRCSPKSGHDTVSWYQQALGQGPQFIFQYYEEEERQRGNFPDRFSGHQFPNYSSELNVNALLLGDSALYLCASSPWEGQGARNTEAFFGQGTRLTVV.

In DNA form, the CDR3 reads TGTGCCTGGAGTACACCCCCCTGGACAGGGCCGTACGAGCAGTACTTC. Its translation is CAWSTPPWTGPYEQYF. The chain links TRBV30 to TRBJ2-7, with 8 bases identical to TRBD1. The junction had 13 bases not matched to a gene; V was cut back by 2 bases and J by 4 bases. CDR1 and CDR2 (germline): GTSNPN, SVGIG (reference sequence). The CDR3 has 16 residues.

The chain joins TRBV5-6 to TRBJ2-7; 8 nucleotides agree with TRBD2. CDR3 size: 15 residues. From germline, CDR1 is SGHDT and CDR2 YYEEEE. V was pared by 1 base and J by 3 bases, with 6 bases of the junction left unmatched. The CDR3 nucleotides are TGTGCCAGCAGCTTGTGGGGACTAGTTGGCTACGAGCAGTACTTC. Encoded protein: CASSLWGLVGYEQYF.

The chain recombines TRBV27 with TRBJ2-1; unclear D gene. The CDR3 totals 15 residues. Germline CDR1 MNHEY, CDR2 SMNVEV (reference sequence). Trimming stripped 7 bases from V and 0 bases from J, with 13 bases between. The CDR3 DNA follows: TGTGCCAGCACCGGTTACTGGAGCTCCTACAATGAGCAGTTCTTC. This encodes CASTGYWSSYNEQFF.

V gene TRBV5-5 combines with J gene TRBJ1-2; D is perhaps TRBD1 (5 bases). The CDR3 extends over 15 amino acids. Germline V gene data show CDR1 as SGHKS and CDR2 as YYEKEE (reference sequence). With 0 bases removed from V and 4 bases from J, the gap between germline ends came to 13 bases. DNA for the CDR3: TGTGCCAGCAGCTTGGCTGGGGCCGCAGGCTATGGCTACACCTTC. It encodes CASSLAGAAGYGYTF.

The chain uses TRBV7-9 and TRBJ2-7, with D possibly being TRBD1 (5 bases). Per the germline V gene, CDR1 is SEHNR and CDR2 is FQNEAQ (reference sequence). The CDR3 spans 16 residues. V was shortened by 5 bases and J by 1 base, with 18 bases between the two germline ends. This CDR3 reads CASSPSPMTDSYEQYF. Here the CDR3 DNA reads TGTGCCAGCAGCCCCTCCCCGATGACAGATTCCTACGAGCAGTACTTC.

The rearrangement links TRBV7-2 to TRBJ2-2, with 9 bases aligning to TRBD2. The V segment lost 5 bases and the J segment 2 bases; nucleotides outside the gene matches: 3. This CDR3 is 15 amino acids long. Germline loops: CDR1 SGHTA, CDR2 FQGNSA. CDR3 sequence: CASSRLADNTGELFF. CDR3 in DNA: TGTGCCAGCAGCCGACTAGCGGACAACACCGGGGAGCTGTTTTTT.

V is TRBV15 and J is TRBJ1-2, with 7 bases that match TRBD1. The junction had 8 bases not matched to a gene; V was cut back by 4 bases and J by 3 bases. Germline V CDR1 and CDR2: LNHNV, YYDKDF (reference sequence). The CDR3 runs to 15 residues. CDR3 bases: TGTGCCACCAGCACAGACAGGGAAAGGCACTATGGCTACACCTTC. Its protein product is CATSTDRERHYGYTF.